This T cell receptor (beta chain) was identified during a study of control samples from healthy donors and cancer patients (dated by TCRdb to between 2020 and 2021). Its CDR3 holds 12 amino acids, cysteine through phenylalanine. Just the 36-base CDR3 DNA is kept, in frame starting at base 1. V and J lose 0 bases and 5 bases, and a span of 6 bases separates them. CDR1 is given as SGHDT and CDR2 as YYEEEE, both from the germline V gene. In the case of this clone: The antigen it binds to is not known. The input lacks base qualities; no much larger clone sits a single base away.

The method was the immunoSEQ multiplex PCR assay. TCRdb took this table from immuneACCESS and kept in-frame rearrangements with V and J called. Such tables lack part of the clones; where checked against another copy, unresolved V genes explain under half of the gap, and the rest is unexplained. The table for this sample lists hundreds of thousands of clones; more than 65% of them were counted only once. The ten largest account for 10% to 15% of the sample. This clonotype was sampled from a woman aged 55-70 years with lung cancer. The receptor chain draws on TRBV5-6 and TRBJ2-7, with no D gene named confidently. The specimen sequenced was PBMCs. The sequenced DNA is TGTGCCAGCAGCTTGGGCCGGAACGAGCAGTACTTC. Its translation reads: CASSLGRNEQYF.